These 8 T cell receptor beta chains were all obtained from the same sample, sequenced in a study of T cells in Graves' hyperthyroidism and ophthalmopathy. Amplification of TCR beta CDR3 regions was performed using RNA transcripts as template. HTBI primers were the set used in a first-round RT-PCR of the TCR CDR3. TCRdb called the multiplex PCR reads again in MiXCR, with one record for every CDR3 protein. The sample includes approximately 610,000 distinct CDR3 sequences, about 15% of them seen just once. Material: blood. Every receptor here comes from a woman between 40 and 55 years old with Graves' ophthalmopathy.

This clonotype was detected ten times or more. The chain recombines TRBV12-3 or TRBV12-4 with TRBJ1-2, with 12 bases matching TRBD1. Unmatched junction bases numbered 11, after V lost 8 bases and J lost 7 bases. This CDR3 has 15 residues. The CDR3 protein is CASGGQGAGVVGYTF. The CDR3, as DNA: TGTGCCAGCGGGGGACAGGGGGCGGGTGTCGTTGGCTACACCTTC.

This clonotype was seen ten or more times. J is TRBJ2-2 and V is TRBV2, with D perhaps matching TRBD2 (6 bases). The V end was cut by 7 bases, the J end by 6 bases, with 12 bases between. Germline CDR1 and CDR2: SNHLY and FYNNEI. There are 13 residues in the CDR3. CDR3: CASKKGEAGELFF. The CDR3 DNA reads TGTGCCAGCAAAAAAGGGGAGGCCGGGGAGCTGTTTTTT.

This clonotype was detected many times. The chain couples TRBV29-1 to TRBJ1-1; TRBD1 agrees at 7 bases. This CDR3 comprises 13 residues. Germline CDR1 reads SQVTM; CDR2 reads ANQGSEA. J lost 5 bases, V lost 7 bases, and 10 bases had no gene match. CDR3 region: CSAWDSGGTEAFF. CDR3 coding DNA: TGCAGCGCCTGGGACAGTGGGGGGACTGAAGCTTTCTTT.

This rearrangement joins TRBV6-5 to TRBJ1-1; TRBD1 agrees at 8 bases. This CDR3 has 13 residues. The J segment lost 11 bases and the V segment lost 6 bases, leaving 11 bases of the junction unmatched. Germline values: CDR1 MNHEY, CDR2 SVGAGI. Here the CDR3 reads CASSYDRGLGAFF. As DNA, the CDR3 is TGTGCCAGCAGCTACGACAGGGGCCTAGGGGCTTTCTTT.

This clonotype was detected a few times. This chain uses TRBV12-3 or TRBV12-4 with TRBJ1-3, with 9 bases that match TRBD1. This CDR3 region has 14 residues. The ends lost 6 bases at V and 7 bases at J; junction bases unmatched: 7. CDR3 loop: CASSKRTGGNTIYF. CDR3 DNA sequence: TGTGCCAGCAGCAAGCGTACAGGGGGCAACACCATATATTTT.

This clonotype was seen only a few times. CDR3 loop: CASSRDSRPYEQYF. CDR3 coding DNA: TGTGCCAGCAGTAGGGACAGCCGACCCTACGAGCAGTACTTC. V and J are TRBV27 and TRBJ2-7; 7 nucleotides align to TRBD1. Germline assignment: CDR1 MNHEY and CDR2 SMNVEV (reference sequence). This CDR3 comprises 14 residues. Trimming at V came to 5 bases and at J to 2 bases, leaving 6 bases not matched to a gene.

This sequence joins TRBV15 and TRBJ2-5, with D possibly being TRBD1 (6 bases). CDR1 is LNHNV, CDR2 YYDKDF, per germline (reference sequence). V lost 3 bases and J 7 bases, leaving 21 bases between the germline ends. This CDR3 has 16 residues. The CDR3 sequence is CATSSNARGRAGTQYF. In DNA form, the CDR3 reads TGTGCCACCAGCAGCAACGCCAGGGGCCGCGCAGGGACCCAGTACTTC.

This clonotype was counted many times. The genes are TRBV6-1 and TRBJ2-2; perhaps TRBD1 as D (5 bases). Trimming took 7 bases from V and 4 from J, leaving 13 bases between them. The CDR3 is made up of 14 amino acids. Per germline, CDR1 MNHNS and CDR2 SASEGT. This CDR3 is CASTLTGPTGELFF. Written as DNA, the CDR3 is TGTGCCAGCACCCTAACAGGACCCACCGGGGAGCTGTTTTTT.